Shown below are 25 T cell receptor beta chains from a single sample sequenced in a study of blood T cell repertoires in COVID-19. Sequencing was performed with immunoSEQ multiplex PCR; in TCRdb, only in-frame clones are kept and a portion is missing. The sample lists fewer than 350,000 clones; approximately 91% were seen once. The sequencing input was peripheral blood. Receptor source: a man aged 18-30 years with active or convalescent COVID-19.

The J gene is TRBJ1-2, the V gene TRBV27; 8 nucleotides agree with TRBD1. CDR3 length: 16 amino acids. Trimming took 6 bases from V and 0 from J; bases not matched to a gene: 9. Germline V gene sequence: CDR1 MNHEY, CDR2 SMNVEV (reference sequence). The chain's CDR3 is CASRIGQGTANYGYTF. The CDR3 DNA is TGTGCCAGCAGGATCGGACAGGGTACGGCTAACTATGGCTACACCTTC.

The J gene is TRBJ2-3, the V gene TRBV19; D not resolved. V shed 3 bases and J shed 6 bases, with 10 bases lying between them. This CDR3 region has 13 residues. Per germline, CDR1 LNHDA and CDR2 SQIVND (reference sequence). CDR3 in DNA: TGTGCCAGTAGTATGGTGCGAGCGGATACGCAGTATTTT. As protein: CASSMVRADTQYF.

The rearrangement joins TRBV12-3 or TRBV12-4 to TRBJ2-2; no reliable D call. The V and J ends lost 6 bases and 1 base respectively, with 6 bases between them. This CDR3 spans 13 amino acids. DNA of the CDR3: TGTGCCAGCAGCACTGTGAACACCGGGGAGCTGTTTTTT. Protein product: CASSTVNTGELFF.

Of note for this clone: The sample holds other DNA sequences that translate to the same CDR3. The chain is built from TRBV5-6 and TRBJ1-2, with a possible D match to TRBD1 (5 bases). Germline CDR1 SGHDT, CDR2 YYEEEE. The CDR3 contains 13 residues. V dropped 0 bases and J dropped 6 bases, with 9 bases sitting between them. In nucleotides, the CDR3 is TGTGCCAGCAGCTTGGGACGGGGGGATGGCTACACCTTC. Translation gives CASSLGRGDGYTF.

The V and J genes are TRBV6-5 and TRBJ1-4; 8 bases are a match to TRBD1. The CDR3 covers 14 residues. Germline loops: CDR1 MNHEY, CDR2 SVGAGI. The V segment lost 2 bases and the J segment 8 bases; nucleotides outside the gene matches: 4. As DNA, the CDR3 is TGTGCCAGCAGTTACGGACAGGGACTGGAAAAACTGTTTTTT. Its translation is CASSYGQGLEKLFF.

V usage is TRBV5-3 and J usage is TRBJ2-7; weak D call: TRBD1 (5 bases). TRBV5-3 is reported as an ORF; its role is uncertain. The CDR3 loop spans 15 amino acids. Trimming pared 6 bases from V and 2 bases from J, leaving 18 bases between. CDR3 sequence: CARTGVGQGPYEQYF. The CDR3 coding sequence is TGTGCCAGAACCGGCGTAGGGCAGGGCCCCTACGAGCAGTACTTC.

The chain combines TRBV11-2 with TRBJ2-1, with D tentatively TRBD1 (6 bases). The germline V and J ends were trimmed by 0 bases and 11 bases, with 11 bases remaining between them. Germline V lookup: CDR1 SGHAT, CDR2 FQNNGV. The CDR3 runs to 13 residues. The CDR3 DNA reads as TGTGCCAGCAGCTTAGATCAAGGGGGAAAGCAGTTCTTC. This encodes CASSLDQGGKQFF.

V gene TRBV5-1 combines with J gene TRBJ1-4; 8 bases agree with TRBD1. This CDR3 has 14 amino acids. The germline CDR1 and CDR2 sequences are SGHRS and YFSETQ. V lost 2 bases and J lost 8; bases outside the gene matches: 5. The CDR3 region has the DNA TGCGCCAGCAGCTTTTTACAGGGGGGCGAAAAACTGTTTTTT. Amino acids: CASSFLQGGEKLFF.

CDR3 sequence (DNA): TGTGCCAGCAGCTTGGGAGCCTTTCAAACCCAGCATTTT. Translating gives CASSLGAFQTQHF. The chain carries TRBV5-5 and TRBJ1-5; D uncertain. Germline lookup yields CDR1 SGHKS and CDR2 YYEKEE (reference sequence). The CDR3 is 13 residues long. V lost 0 bases to trimming and J lost 11 bases, with 12 bases between them. Variable domain in full (rest from reference TRBV5-5 and TRBJ1-5): DAGVTQSPTHLIKTRGQQVTLRCSPISGHKSVSWYQQVLGQGPQFIFQYYEKEERGRGNFPDRFSARQFPNYSSELNVNALLLGDSALYLCASSLGAFQTQHFGDGTRLSIL.

The chain couples TRBV6-5 to TRBJ2-7; possible D gene TRBD1, 5 bases. The length of the CDR3 is 14 residues. The germline V and J ends were trimmed by 6 bases and 3 bases, with 15 bases remaining between them. Germline-derived CDR1 and CDR2 are MNHEY and SVGAGI. The DNA for the CDR3 is TGTGCCAGCAGCACCCCTCAGGGCGGCTACGAGCAGTACTTC. This sequence encodes CASSTPQGGYEQYF.

The CDR3 sequence is CASSGSGLAGEFSTDTQYF. The CDR3 nucleotides read TGTGCCAGTAGTGGGTCGGGACTAGCGGGGGAGTTTTCCACAGATACGCAGTATTTT. The genes are TRBV19 and TRBJ2-3; TRBD2 agrees at 14 bases. Trimming removed 5 bases from V and 2 bases from J; junction bases left unmatched: 12. Germline V gene lookup returns CDR1 LNHDA and CDR2 SQIVND (reference sequence). The CDR3 covers 19 residues.

The chain uses TRBV5-8 and TRBJ2-1; the match to TRBD1 covers 7 bases. J was trimmed by 4 bases and V by 2 bases; bases with no gene match: 3. The CDR3 totals 14 residues. CDR1 is SGHTS, CDR2 YDEGEE, per germline. CDR3 region: CASSLRQGYNEQFF. The CDR3 nucleotides are TGTGCCAGCAGCTTACGACAGGGATACAATGAGCAGTTCTTC.

The J gene is TRBJ1-5, the V gene TRBV2; D possibly corresponds to TRBD1 (6 bases). There are 13 residues in the CDR3. The germline V and J ends were trimmed by 4 bases and 3 bases, with 7 bases remaining between them. The germline CDR1 and CDR2 sequences are SNHLY and FYNNEI. CDR3 sequence reads: CASSGDTNQPQHF. The CDR3 DNA follows: TGTGCCAGCAGTGGGGACACCAATCAGCCCCAGCATTTT.

V is TRBV7-6 and J is TRBJ1-6, with 8 bases aligning to TRBD1. This CDR3 has 17 residues. With V trimmed by 6 bases and J by 0 bases, 7 bases remained unmatched. Germline values: CDR1 SGHVS, CDR2 FNYEAQ. CDR3 region: CASSRTGPSSYNSPLHF. In DNA form, the CDR3 reads TGTGCCAGCAGTCGGACAGGGCCGAGCTCCTATAATTCACCCCTCCACTTT.

The V gene is TRBV5-1, the J gene TRBJ1-2, with 8 bases matching TRBD1. Germline CDR1 reads SGHRS; CDR2 reads YFSETQ. The CDR3 is 17 amino acids. Losses at the gene ends were 0 bases for V and 1 base for J; bases not matched to a gene: 8. CDR3 region: CASSLGSPGGINYGYTF. CDR3 in DNA: TGCGCCAGCAGCTTGGGGTCGCCAGGGGGCATTAACTATGGCTACACCTTC.

The V call is TRBV7-2, the J call TRBJ1-2; TRBD1 aligns across 9 bases. CDR1 SGHTA and CDR2 FQGNSA come from the germline V gene. There are 14 residues in the CDR3. V gave up 4 bases and J gave up 5 bases; unmatched junction bases: 5. The CDR3 DNA sequence: TGTGCCAGCAGCTCCCGACAGGGGGGGTATGGCTACACCTTC. The encoded protein is CASSSRQGGYGYTF.

This sequence joins TRBV7-9 and TRBJ1-1, with TRBD1 identical over 7 bases. The CDR3 is made up of 13 amino acids. Per germline, CDR1 SEHNR and CDR2 FQNEAQ (reference sequence). Trimming at V came to 11 bases and at J to 0 bases, leaving 6 bases not matched to a gene. The CDR3 nucleotides read TGTGCCGCGGGACAGACCATGAACACTGAAGCTTTCTTT. It yields the protein CAAGQTMNTEAFF. Looking up the rest from reference TRBV7-9 and TRBJ1-1 gives the full variable domain: DTGVSQNPRHKITKRGQNVTFRCDPISEHNRLYWYRQTLGQGPEFLTYFQNEAQLEKSRLLSDRFSAERPKGSFSTLEIQRTEQGDSAMYLCAAGQTMNTEAFFGQGTRLTVV.

This clone showed up just once. This chain links TRBV6-1 with TRBJ1-2; maybe TRBD1 (6 bases). Germline CDR1 and CDR2: MNHNS and SASEGT. With 0 bases removed from V and 4 bases from J, the gap between germline ends came to 15 bases. This CDR3 contains 16 residues. CDR3 sequence: CASSEAGAGPSYGYTF. The CDR3 DNA reads as TGTGCCAGCAGTGAAGCGGGGGCAGGGCCTTCCTATGGCTACACCTTC.

V usage is TRBV19 and J usage is TRBJ2-2, with D unresolved. CDR3 size: 14 residues. V was clipped by 6 bases and J by 4 bases, with 12 bases between them. Germline V gives CDR1 LNHDA, CDR2 SQIVND (reference sequence). CDR3 sequence reads: CASSHRLPTGELFF. The CDR3, as DNA: TGTGCCAGTAGCCACCGGTTACCCACCGGGGAGCTGTTTTTT.

The chain combines TRBV7-2 with TRBJ2-5; D is uncertain. V lost 0 bases and J 2 bases, leaving 7 bases between the germline ends. The CDR3 loop spans 14 amino acids. The germline CDR1 and CDR2 sequences are SGHTA and FQGNSA. The CDR3 DNA reads TGTGCCAGCAGCTTAGCTCAGATTCAAGAGACCCAGTACTTC. Its translation: CASSLAQIQETQYF. The full variable domain, completed using reference TRBV7-2 and TRBJ2-5, is GAGVSQSPSNKVTEKGKDVELRCDPISGHTALYWYRQSLGQGLEFLIYFQGNSAPDKSGLPSDRFSAERTGGSVSTLTIQRTQQEDSAVYLCASSLAQIQETQYFGPGTRLLVL.

This clone was picked up one time. The rearrangement links TRBV9 to TRBJ1-2; TRBD1 agrees at 9 bases. CDR3 length: 19 residues. V gave up 0 bases and J gave up 3 bases; unmatched junction bases: 15. Germline loops: CDR1 SGDLS, CDR2 YYNGEE. CDR3 sequence reads: CASSVAKDRGRGGDYGYTF. DNA for the CDR3: TGTGCCAGCAGCGTAGCTAAGGACAGGGGTCGCGGAGGAGACTATGGCTACACCTTC. Supplemented by reference TRBV9 and TRBJ1-2, the full variable domain reads DSGVTQTPKHLITATGQRVTLRCSPRSGDLSVYWYQQSLDQGLQFLIQYYNGEERAKGNILERFSAQQFPDLHSELNLSSLELGDSALYFCASSVAKDRGRGGDYGYTFGSGTRLTVV.

This chain connects TRBV4-1 to TRBJ2-1; tentative D call: TRBD1 (6 bases). This CDR3 has 12 amino acids. Germline CDR1 reads MGHRA; CDR2 reads YSYEKL. The ends were cut back, 8 bases at V and 10 bases at J, with 15 bases in the middle. CDR3 protein: CASQSTGTEQFF. The CDR3 DNA is TGCGCCAGCCAAAGTACCGGGACAGAGCAGTTCTTC.

The rearrangement joins TRBV12-5 to TRBJ1-5; D gene uncertain. V lost 4 bases and J 6 bases, leaving 22 bases between the germline ends. Germline V lookup: CDR1 LGHNT, CDR2 FRNRAP. The CDR3 has 17 amino acids. DNA of the CDR3: TGTGCTAGTGGTTCCGACCAACCCCCGAGGAGCTCTCAGCCCCAGCATTTT. This gives the protein CASGSDQPPRSSQPQHF.

The chain joins TRBV7-9 to TRBJ1-2; TRBD1 aligns across 9 bases. The CDR3 contains 16 residues. V lost 1 base, J lost 8 bases, and 11 bases stayed unmatched. The germline V gene encodes CDR1 SEHNR and CDR2 FQNEAQ (reference sequence). The CDR3 DNA reads TGTGCCAGCAGCTTAGACACCGGGACAGGGACGAGAGGCTACACCTTC. Its translation: CASSLDTGTGTRGYTF.

The chain's CDR3 is CASSANSYEQYF. CDR3 sequence (DNA): TGTGCCAGCAGCGCGAACTCCTACGAGCAGTACTTC. This chain links TRBV5-6 with TRBJ2-7, with D hard to call. CDR1 and CDR2 (germline): SGHDT, YYEEEE. The CDR3 consists of 12 residues. Trimming shortened V by 4 bases and J by 0 bases, and 5 bases separated the two germline ends.